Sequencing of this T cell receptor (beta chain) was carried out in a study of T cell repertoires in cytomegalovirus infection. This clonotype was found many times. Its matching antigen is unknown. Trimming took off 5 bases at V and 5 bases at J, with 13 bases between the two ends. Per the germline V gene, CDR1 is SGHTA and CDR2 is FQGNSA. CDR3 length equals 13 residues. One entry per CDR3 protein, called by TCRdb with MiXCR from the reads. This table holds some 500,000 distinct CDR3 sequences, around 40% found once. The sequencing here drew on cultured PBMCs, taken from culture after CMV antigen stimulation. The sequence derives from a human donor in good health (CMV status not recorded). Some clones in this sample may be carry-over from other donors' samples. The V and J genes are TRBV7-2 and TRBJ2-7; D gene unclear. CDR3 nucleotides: TGTGCCAGCAGCCAACTGACCCCCCACGAGCAGTACTTC. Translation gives CASSQLTPHEQYF.